These 11 T cell receptor beta chains originate from one sample sequenced in a study of cytomegalovirus exposure and HLA in healthy donors. It was with 60 Vbeta and 13 Jbeta primers that the PCR ran. Sequencing was performed with immunoSEQ multiplex PCR; in TCRdb, only in-frame clones are kept and a portion is missing. The repertoire shows around 130,000 clones; the top ten hold 1.5% to 1.9%. Sequencing was carried out using PBMCs. Receptors were obtained from a middle-aged woman in good health and CMV-seronegative.

The V and J genes are TRBV27 and TRBJ2-7; 9 bases fit TRBD1. Germline V gene data show CDR1 as MNHEY and CDR2 as SMNVEV (reference sequence). V trimming: 5 bases; J trimming: 5 bases; junction bases outside the gene matches: 19. This CDR3 has 18 amino acids. CDR3 protein: CASSTPGTQGQGWDEQYF. The CDR3 DNA reads as TGTGCCAGCAGTACTCCCGGGACACAAGGACAGGGGTGGGACGAGCAGTACTTC.

The V and J genes are TRBV11-2 and TRBJ2-7, with a tentative D call TRBD2 (6 bases). The V end was cut by 4 bases, the J end by 3 bases, with 16 bases between. The CDR3 is made up of 15 amino acids. Germline V gives CDR1 SGHAT, CDR2 FQNNGV. CDR3 DNA: TGTGCCAGCAGCTCCTCCTCAGGGAGGCTCTACGAGCAGTACTTC. Translating gives CASSSSSGRLYEQYF.

This sequence joins TRBV2 and TRBJ2-6; perhaps TRBD2 as D (5 bases). CDR1 and CDR2 from the germline V gene are SNHLY and FYNNEI. This CDR3 is 16 amino acids long. Trimming removed 4 bases at V and 0 bases at J, with 10 bases between. CDR3 protein: CASSGLRGSGANVLTF. The CDR3 nucleotides are TGTGCCAGCAGTGGTTTACGGGGCTCTGGGGCCAACGTCCTGACTTTC.

J is TRBJ2-3 and V is TRBV10-2, with TRBD2 as a possible D gene (6 bases). CDR3 length: 14 residues. Per the germline V gene, CDR1 is WSHSY and CDR2 is SAAADI. V shed 7 bases and J shed 2 bases, with 13 bases lying between them. The DNA of the CDR3 is TGCGCCAGCATAGAGGAGGGGACCACAGATACGCAGTATTTT. Amino acid sequence: CASIEEGTTDTQYF.

The J gene is TRBJ2-1, the V gene TRBV10-3; D is unclear. This CDR3 has 13 amino acids. Germline lookup yields CDR1 ENHRY and CDR2 SYGVKD. The ends were cut back, 7 bases at V and 0 bases at J, with 7 bases in the middle. The CDR3 bases are TGTGCCATCACCGAGAGCTCCTACAATGAGCAGTTCTTC. It specifies CAITESSYNEQFF.

The chain is built from TRBV7-2 and TRBJ1-5, with 9 bases fitting TRBD1. The length of the CDR3 is 17 residues. V lost 1 base and J lost 1; bases outside the gene matches: 5. Germline V CDR1 and CDR2: SGHTA, FQGNSA. The CDR3 DNA sequence: TGTGCCAGCAGCTTAGGGCACAGGGGGCTCAGCAATCAGCCCCAGCATTTT. As protein: CASSLGHRGLSNQPQHF.

The V gene is TRBV9, the J gene TRBJ2-1; 7 bases match TRBD2. Germline trimming cut 3 bases from V and 4 bases from J; bases unmatched to any gene: 10. Looked up from germline, CDR1 is SGDLS and CDR2 is YYNGEE. This CDR3 spans 16 amino acids. Here the CDR3 reads CASSALGGGEYNEQFF. The DNA of the CDR3 is TGTGCCAGCAGCGCCCTGGGGGGGGGTGAATACAATGAGCAGTTCTTC. Full variable domain (rest looked up from reference TRBV9 and TRBJ2-1): DSGVTQTPKHLITATGQRVTLRCSPRSGDLSVYWYQQSLDQGLQFLIQYYNGEERAKGNILERFSAQQFPDLHSELNLSSLELGDSALYFCASSALGGGEYNEQFFGPGTRLTVL.

This sequence joins TRBV7-9 and TRBJ2-5; D call uncertain. Germline CDR1 is SEHNR and CDR2 is FQNEAQ (reference sequence). CDR3 size: 13 residues. With 1 base removed from V and 3 bases from J, the gap between germline ends came to 6 bases. The CDR3 protein is CASSLVAEETQYF. As DNA, the CDR3 is TGTGCCAGCAGCTTAGTGGCAGAAGAGACCCAGTACTTC.

This chain uses TRBV15 with TRBJ1-5; D may be TRBD1 (6 bases). Germline CDR1 LNHNV, CDR2 YYDKDF (reference sequence). Trimming took 5 bases from V and 0 from J, leaving 23 bases between them. This CDR3 region has 19 residues. CDR3 DNA sequence: TGTGCCACCAGCTCCAGGGCAGGGACAAGGGTATTTAGCAATCAGCCCCAGCATTTT. Its protein product is CATSSRAGTRVFSNQPQHF.

The chain is built from TRBV6-4 and TRBJ1-1, with 9 bases lining up with TRBD1. The CDR3 extends over 16 amino acids. J gave up 4 bases and V 3 bases, and 9 bases lay outside the gene matches. Germline CDR1 and CDR2: MRHNA and SNTAGT. The chain's CDR3 is CASSEGTGPGGTEAFF. For the CDR3, the DNA is TGTGCCAGCAGTGAGGGGACAGGGCCCGGGGGCACTGAAGCTTTCTTT.

This chain links TRBV7-8 with TRBJ2-7, with TRBD1 matching over 8 bases. V lost 4 bases, J lost 6 bases, and 8 bases stayed unmatched. The CDR3 is made up of 14 amino acids. Germline V gene lookup returns CDR1 SGHVS and CDR2 FQNEAQ. Written as DNA, the CDR3 is TGTGCCAGCAGCTCAGGACAGGGAAGGGGCGAGCAGTACTTC. It encodes CASSSGQGRGEQYF. The whole variable domain, filled in from reference TRBV7-8 and TRBJ2-7, reads GAGVSQSPRYKVAKRGQDVALRCDPISGHVSLFWYQQALGQGPEFLTYFQNEAQLDKSGLPSDRFFAERPEGSVSTLKIQRTQQEDSAVYLCASSSGQGRGEQYFGPGTRLTVT.